Listed here are 15 T cell receptor beta chains from one sample, sequenced in a study of blood T cell repertoires in COVID-19. The assay was immunoSEQ multiplex PCR, and TCRdb's table has in-frame clones only and misses some. The table has a few hundred thousand clones, 70% to 90% seen once; the top ten hold more than 7.5%. The sample consisted of peripheral blood. The source of these receptors is a man aged 18 to 30 with active or convalescent COVID-19.

This clone was seen once. This sequence joins TRBV19 and TRBJ1-5, with D tentatively TRBD1 (5 bases). Trimming left V 4 bases short and J 5 bases short, with 12 bases between. The CDR3 has 14 amino acids. In germline, CDR1 is LNHDA, CDR2 SQIVND (reference sequence). The CDR3, as DNA: TGTGCCAGTAGTAAAGGGGAATCAGATCAGCCCCAGCATTTT. Translating it yields CASSKGESDQPQHF.

The V gene is TRBV7-8, the J gene TRBJ2-7; maybe TRBD2 (5 bases). V was trimmed by 1 base and J by 6 bases, leaving 19 bases between them. CDR1 SGHVS and CDR2 FQNEAQ come from the germline V gene. The CDR3 is 16 amino acids. The chain's CDR3 is CASSLVGSLSRVEQYF. CDR3 sequence (DNA): TGTGCCAGCAGCTTAGTCGGTAGTCTCTCGCGGGTCGAGCAGTACTTC.

The CDR3 coding sequence is TGTGCCAGCAGCCGACAGGGGGGAACCTACGAGCAGTACTTC. Protein: CASSRQGGTYEQYF. The chain links TRBV11-2 to TRBJ2-7; the match to TRBD1 covers 9 bases. Germline assignment: CDR1 SGHAT and CDR2 FQNNGV. The V gene end was trimmed by 5 bases and the J gene end by 2 bases; junction bases not matched to a gene: 4. The length of the CDR3 is 14 residues.

This sequence joins TRBV6-6 and TRBJ2-7; 11 nucleotides align to TRBD2. V gave up 5 bases and J gave up 5 bases; unmatched junction bases: 17. CDR1 and CDR2 (germline): MNHNY, SVGAGI (reference sequence). CDR3 length: 18 amino acids. CDR3 region: CASSLRGASGGSIHEQYF. The CDR3 nucleotides are TGTGCCAGCAGTCTACGTGGGGCTAGCGGGGGGTCCATACACGAGCAGTACTTC.

V usage is TRBV9 and J usage is TRBJ2-3; no clear D gene. The germline V gene encodes CDR1 SGDLS and CDR2 YYNGEE. The CDR3 consists of 12 residues. V lost 1 base, J lost 2 bases, and 2 bases lay in between. Written as DNA, the CDR3 is TGTGCCAGCAGCGTACTCACAGATACGCAGTATTTT. This translates into CASSVLTDTQYF.

The V and J genes are TRBV7-2 and TRBJ2-1; unclear D gene. The V gene lost 6 bases and the J gene lost 5 bases, with 8 bases spanning the gap. Germline V gives CDR1 SGHTA, CDR2 FQGNSA. This CDR3 region has 12 residues. DNA of the CDR3: TGTGCCAGCAGTCCTATCCACAATGAGCAGTTCTTC. Amino acids: CASSPIHNEQFF.

CDR3: CATRPRGALYSPLHF. The CDR3 bases are TGTGCCACCAGGCCCCGGGGGGCTCTGTATTCACCCCTCCACTTT. The chain uses TRBV7-3 and TRBJ1-6, with D maybe TRBD1 (6 bases). CDR3 length: 15 residues. CDR1 is SGHTA and CDR2 is FQGTGA in the germline V gene. V dropped 10 bases and J dropped 8 bases, with 21 bases sitting between them.

J is TRBJ1-2 and V is TRBV29-1, with 9 bases aligning to TRBD1. J gave up 2 bases and V 6 bases, and 4 bases lay outside the gene matches. The CDR3 totals 13 residues. Germline V CDR1 and CDR2: SQVTM, ANQGSEA. DNA of the CDR3: TGCAGCGTCGCGGGACAGGGCAACTATGGCTACACCTTC. The encoded protein is CSVAGQGNYGYTF.

V usage is TRBV2 and J usage is TRBJ2-7, with a possible D match to TRBD1 (6 bases). This CDR3 comprises 15 residues. With 5 bases removed from V and 4 bases from J, the gap between germline ends came to 18 bases. Germline CDR1 SNHLY, CDR2 FYNNEI. The DNA of the CDR3 is TGTGCCAGCAGTTTCCGACAGGACGCCAGGTACGAGCAGTACTTC. Amino acids: CASSFRQDARYEQYF.

V and J are TRBV29-1 and TRBJ2-6, with TRBD1 as a possible D gene (5 bases). The CDR3 loop spans 16 amino acids. Trimming cost V 2 bases and J 1 base, with 12 bases left between them. Germline lookup yields CDR1 SQVTM and CDR2 ANQGSEA. The CDR3 loop reads CSVETVRDSGANVLTF. The DNA of the CDR3 is TGCAGCGTTGAAACGGTCAGGGATTCTGGGGCCAACGTCCTGACTTTC.

This chain links TRBV19 with TRBJ1-2; TRBD1 matches 12 bases. J lost 6 bases, V lost 8 bases, and 13 bases had no gene match. CDR3 length: 16 amino acids. Per the germline V gene, CDR1 is LNHDA and CDR2 is SQIVND (reference sequence). In DNA, the CDR3 is TGTGCCAGTGGCGTCGGGACAGGGGGCCCTCTAAATGGCTACACCTTC. The encoded protein is CASGVGTGGPLNGYTF.

The rearrangement links TRBV6-1 to TRBJ2-5; D not certain. Deletions cut 3 bases from V and 1 base from J, with 12 bases between. CDR3 length equals 15 residues. In germline, CDR1 is MNHNS, CDR2 SASEGT. The CDR3, as DNA: TGTGCCAGCAGTGACCAGTCGCATCCCCAAGAGACCCAGTACTTC. This codes for CASSDQSHPQETQYF.

This chain connects TRBV7-2 to TRBJ1-5; D possibly corresponds to TRBD1 (5 bases). V lost 3 bases to trimming and J lost 7 bases, with 13 bases between them. CDR3 size: 14 residues. The germline CDR1 and CDR2 sequences are SGHTA and FQGNSA. CDR3 protein: CASSFGSGRQPQHF. Here the CDR3 DNA reads TGTGCCAGCAGCTTTGGGTCAGGGCGGCAGCCCCAGCATTTT. The full variable domain, in which reference TRBV7-2 and TRBJ1-5 provide the parts outside the CDR3, is GAGVSQSPSNKVTEKGKDVELRCDPISGHTALYWYRQSLGQGLEFLIYFQGNSAPDKSGLPSDRFSAERTGGSVSTLTIQRTQQEDSAVYLCASSFGSGRQPQHFGDGTRLSIL.

The rearrangement joins TRBV5-1 to TRBJ2-1; possibly TRBD1 for D (6 bases). The ends were cut back, 1 base at V and 8 bases at J, with 10 bases in the middle. Germline-derived CDR1 and CDR2 are SGHRS and YFSETQ. This CDR3 comprises 13 residues. CDR3: CASSLSRGYEQFF. The CDR3 nucleotides read TGCGCCAGCAGCTTGTCTAGGGGGTATGAGCAGTTCTTC. The complete variable domain, with remaining parts taken from reference TRBV5-1 and TRBJ2-1, reads KAGVTQTPRYLIKTRGQQVTLSCSPISGHRSVSWYQQTPGQGLQFLFEYFSETQRNKGNFPGRFSGRQFSNSRSEMNVSTLELGDSALYLCASSLSRGYEQFFGPGTRLTVL.

This clone occurred a few times. The V and J genes are TRBV4-2 and TRBJ1-3; no clear D. This CDR3 comprises 16 residues. The germline gives CDR1 LGHNA, CDR2 YNFKEQ. V was shortened by 0 bases and J by 0 bases, with 9 bases between the two germline ends. In nucleotides, the CDR3 is TGTGCCAGCAGCCAAGATCCGGCGGACTCTGGAAACACCATATATTTT. Amino acid sequence: CASSQDPADSGNTIYF.